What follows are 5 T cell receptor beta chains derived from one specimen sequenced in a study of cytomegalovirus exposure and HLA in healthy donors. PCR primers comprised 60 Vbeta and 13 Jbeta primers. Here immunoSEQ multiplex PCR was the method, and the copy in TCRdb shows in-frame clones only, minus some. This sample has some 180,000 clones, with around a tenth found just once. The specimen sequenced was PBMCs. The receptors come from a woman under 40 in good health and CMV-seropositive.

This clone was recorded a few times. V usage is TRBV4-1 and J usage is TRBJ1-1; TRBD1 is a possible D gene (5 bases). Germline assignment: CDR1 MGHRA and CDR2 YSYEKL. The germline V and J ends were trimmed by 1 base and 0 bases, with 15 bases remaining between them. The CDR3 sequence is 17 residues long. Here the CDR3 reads CASSQAEQGLMNTEAFF. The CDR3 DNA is TGCGCCAGCAGCCAAGCTGAGCAGGGCCTCATGAACACTGAAGCTTTCTTT.

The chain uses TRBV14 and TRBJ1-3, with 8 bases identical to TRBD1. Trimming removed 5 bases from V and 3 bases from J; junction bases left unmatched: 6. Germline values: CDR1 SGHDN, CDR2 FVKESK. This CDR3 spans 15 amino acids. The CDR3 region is CASSTDRDFGNTIYF. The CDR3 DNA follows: TGTGCCAGCAGCACGGACAGGGACTTTGGAAACACCATATATTTT.

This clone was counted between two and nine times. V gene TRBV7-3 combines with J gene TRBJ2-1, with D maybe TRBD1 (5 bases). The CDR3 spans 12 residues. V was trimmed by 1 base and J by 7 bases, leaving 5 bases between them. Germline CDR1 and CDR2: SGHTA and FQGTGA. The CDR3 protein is CASSLKGNEQFF. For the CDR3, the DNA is TGTGCCAGCAGCTTAAAGGGGAATGAGCAGTTCTTC.

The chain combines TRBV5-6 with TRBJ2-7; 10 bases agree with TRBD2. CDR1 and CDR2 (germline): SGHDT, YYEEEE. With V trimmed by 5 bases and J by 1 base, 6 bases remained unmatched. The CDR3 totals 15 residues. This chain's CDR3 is CASRATGLASYEQYF. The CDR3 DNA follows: TGTGCCAGCAGAGCAACGGGACTAGCGTCCTACGAGCAGTACTTC.

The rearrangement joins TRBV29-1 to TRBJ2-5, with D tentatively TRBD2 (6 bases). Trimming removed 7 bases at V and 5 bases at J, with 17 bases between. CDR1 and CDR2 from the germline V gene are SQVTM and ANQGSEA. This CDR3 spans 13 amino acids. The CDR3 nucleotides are TGCAGCGACGGGGAGGCTGGGGGGGAGACCCAGTACTTC. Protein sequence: CSDGEAGGETQYF.